Listed here are 27 T cell receptor beta chains from one sample, sequenced in a study of shared clonotypes between healthy human individuals. Here immunoSEQ multiplex PCR was the method, and the copy in TCRdb shows in-frame clones only, minus some. The table lists around 1,000,000 clones, 77% of them singletons. What was sequenced was memory CD4+ T cells from PBMCs. Subset in this sample: CD45RA-negative fraction. The receptors here all came from a man aged 18-30 years in good health. Some clones in this sample may be carry-over from other donors' samples.

CDR3 nucleotide sequence: TGTGCCAGCAGCCCCGGGTCCTCCGCTTTAACAGATACGCAGTATTTT. Residues: CASSPGSSALTDTQYF. The chain carries TRBV11-2 and TRBJ2-3, with D unclear. The V end lost 5 bases, the J end lost 3 bases, and 18 bases lay between the germline ends. The CDR3 extends over 16 amino acids. Germline V lookup: CDR1 SGHAT, CDR2 FQNNGV.

The V call is TRBV11-3, the J call TRBJ2-3; D remains ambiguous. This CDR3 contains 13 residues. Germline CDR1 and CDR2: SGHNT and YENEEA. Deletions cut 1 base from V and 5 bases from J, with 7 bases between. The CDR3 DNA reads as TGTGCCAGCAGCTTAGGGGTCAAAGATACGCAGTATTTT. It codes for CASSLGVKDTQYF.

With regard to this clone: An end of the junction differs from the germline gene, which may be a read error. V gene TRBV28 combines with J gene TRBJ2-7; unclear D gene. The CDR3 extends over 14 amino acids. From germline, CDR1 is MDHEN and CDR2 SYDVKM. CDR3 amino acids: CASSSGPLPGEQYF. The CDR3 DNA follows: TGTGCCAGTAGTTCCGGGCCCTTACCTGGCGAGCAGTACTTC.

This chain links TRBV9 with TRBJ2-7; 9 nucleotides line up with TRBD2. The CDR3 has 15 residues. Looked up from germline, CDR1 is SGDLS and CDR2 is YYNGEE. V lost 0 bases to trimming and J lost 6 bases; unmatched junction nucleotides: 7. The CDR3 DNA reads TGTGCCAGCAGCGTAGGGCGCGGGAGGGCCGGCGAGCAGTACTTC. It codes for CASSVGRGRAGEQYF.

This chain joins TRBV10-2 and TRBJ2-2; TRBD2 aligns across 8 bases. The V gene's germline CDR1 is WSHSY and CDR2 SAAADI. J lost 1 base, V lost 8 bases, and 15 bases had no gene match. The CDR3 extends over 18 amino acids. CDR3 nucleotides: TGCGCCAGCCGTTGGGGACTAGGCGACGACTTGAACACCGGGGAGCTGTTTTTT. Protein sequence: CASRWGLGDDLNTGELFF.

The J gene is TRBJ2-7, the V gene TRBV27; 8 nucleotides line up with TRBD2. Germline CDR1 MNHEY, CDR2 SMNVEV (reference sequence). CDR3 size: 16 residues. Trimming cost V 3 bases and J 2 bases; bases outside gene matches: 9. The CDR3: CASSLIGNSGTYEQYF. In DNA, the CDR3 is TGTGCCAGCAGTTTGATAGGGAATAGCGGGACCTACGAGCAGTACTTC.

This clone was observed once. This chain uses TRBV7-3 with TRBJ2-7; D possibly corresponds to TRBD2 (5 bases). Germline V gene data show CDR1 as SGHTA and CDR2 as FQGTGA. Trimming shortened V by 5 bases and J by 6 bases, and 11 bases separated the two germline ends. This CDR3 spans 12 amino acids. The chain's CDR3 is CASSRGLGEQYF. The DNA of the CDR3 is TGTGCCAGCAGCCGGGGTCTTGGCGAGCAGTACTTC.

Concerning this clone: Other DNA sequences in this sample translate to the same CDR3. The J gene is TRBJ1-5, the V gene TRBV19; the D is unclear. CDR3 length: 13 residues. Germline loops: CDR1 LNHDA, CDR2 SQIVND (reference sequence). The V gene lost 0 bases and the J gene lost 5 bases, with 5 bases spanning the gap. The CDR3 region is CASSIDRDQPQHF. The CDR3, as DNA: TGTGCCAGTAGTATAGATCGAGATCAGCCCCAGCATTTT.

By proportion, this clone is medium-sized (0.01 to 0.1%). This chain uses TRBV9 with TRBJ1-2; D possibly corresponds to TRBD1 (5 bases). CDR1 and CDR2 from the germline V gene are SGDLS and YYNGEE. V was shortened by 4 bases and J by 7 bases, with 17 bases between the two germline ends. CDR3 length: 14 residues. The CDR3 coding sequence is TGTGCCAGCAGCCCTCCTCAGGGAAGAACTGGCTACACCTTC. It encodes CASSPPQGRTGYTF.

The J gene is TRBJ1-1, the V gene TRBV5-1; D is ambiguous. The CDR3 is 14 residues long. Trimming took 0 bases from V and 8 from J, leaving 14 bases between them. Per the germline V gene, CDR1 is SGHRS and CDR2 is YFSETQ. The chain's CDR3 is CASSLAEGRREAFF. DNA for the CDR3: TGCGCCAGCAGCTTGGCCGAAGGACGGCGGGAAGCTTTCTTT.

The chain has TRBV27 and TRBJ2-3; TRBD2 matches at 12 bases. The length of the CDR3 is 14 residues. Germline CDR1 reads MNHEY; CDR2 reads SMNVEV (reference sequence). J gave up 5 bases and V 4 bases, and 1 base lay outside the gene matches. The CDR3, as DNA: TGTGCCAGCAGTTGGGGACTAGCGGGAGATACGCAGTATTTT. Encoded protein: CASSWGLAGDTQYF.

This sequence joins TRBV11-3 and TRBJ2-5, with D perhaps given as TRBD1 or TRBD2 (5 bases each). Germline CDR1 SGHNT, CDR2 YENEEA. The CDR3 is made up of 15 amino acids. V lost 5 bases, J lost 2 bases, and 15 bases lay in between. Here the CDR3 reads CASSMGLAEQETQYF. The CDR3 DNA follows: TGTGCCAGCAGCATGGGGCTAGCAGAACAAGAGACCCAGTACTTC. Looking up the rest from reference TRBV11-3 and TRBJ2-5 gives the full variable domain: EAGVVQSPRYKIIEKKQPVAFWCNPISGHNTLYWYLQNLGQGPELLIRYENEEAVDDSQLPKDRFSAERLKGVDSTLKIQPAELGDSAVYLCASSMGLAEQETQYFGPGTRLLVL.

This chain uses TRBV7-2 with TRBJ2-5; D is undetermined. Germline CDR1 is SGHTA and CDR2 is FQGNSA. V was cut by 5 bases and J by 0 bases, with 10 bases left in between. The CDR3 sequence is 14 residues long. The CDR3 region has the DNA TGTGCCAGCAGCGCCTCGGAGTACCAAGAGACCCAGTACTTC. This codes for CASSASEYQETQYF.

The gene calls are TRBV18 and TRBJ1-4, with a possible D match to TRBD1 (5 bases). The CDR3 totals 13 residues. Per the germline V gene, CDR1 is KGHSH and CDR2 is LQKENI. V was shortened by 10 bases and J by 6 bases, with 15 bases between the two germline ends. CDR3 loop: CATKKGTDEKLFF. The CDR3, as DNA: TGTGCCACCAAAAAAGGGACCGATGAAAAACTGTTTTTT.

In its sample, this clone was seen a few times. This chain links TRBV6-5 with TRBJ1-1; D is ambiguous. Germline V gene lookup returns CDR1 MNHEY and CDR2 SVGAGI. Trimming shortened V by 2 bases and J by 1 base, and 8 bases separated the two germline ends. The CDR3 spans 14 residues. CDR3: CASSYVVGNTEAFF. The CDR3 bases are TGTGCCAGCAGTTACGTCGTCGGGAACACTGAAGCTTTCTTT.

This clone was found once. The chain recombines TRBV6-5 with TRBJ2-7; 11 nucleotides align to TRBD2. Germline trimming cut 8 bases from V and 2 bases from J; bases unmatched to any gene: 5. CDR3 length equals 14 residues. Germline V gives CDR1 MNHEY, CDR2 SVGAGI. The CDR3, as DNA: TGTGCCAGCGGGACTAGCGGTATTACCTACGAGCAGTACTTC. It encodes CASGTSGITYEQYF.

This sequence joins TRBV28 and TRBJ1-2; D unresolved. Germline V gene lookup returns CDR1 MDHEN and CDR2 SYDVKM. The CDR3 has 15 amino acids. Trimming cost V 5 bases and J 5 bases, with 18 bases left between them. CDR3 amino acids: CASSIPHGDGYGYTF. CDR3 sequence (DNA): TGTGCCAGCAGTATACCCCACGGGGATGGGTATGGCTACACCTTC.

The genes are TRBV30 and TRBJ2-6; D gene uncertain. The germline gives CDR1 GTSNPN, CDR2 SVGIG (reference sequence). The CDR3 is made up of 19 amino acids. The V and J ends lost 0 bases and 4 bases respectively, with 22 bases between them. The DNA for the CDR3 is TGTGCCTGGAGTGTCCCGGCCAGCCGTGGGTTGAGCGGGGCCAACGTCCTGACTTTC. This sequence encodes CAWSVPASRGLSGANVLTF.

This clone was recorded once. The chain carries TRBV30 and TRBJ1-1; no firm D call. Per germline, CDR1 GTSNPN and CDR2 SVGIG (reference sequence). Trimming cost V 4 bases and J 4 bases, with 16 bases left between them. The CDR3 sequence is 14 residues long. The CDR3 here is CAWNPIGGSTEAFF. CDR3 bases: TGTGCCTGGAATCCGATCGGAGGGAGCACTGAAGCTTTCTTT.

The rearrangement links TRBV28 to TRBJ1-3; 7 bases agree with TRBD1. The length of the CDR3 is 14 residues. Unmatched junction bases numbered 7, after V lost 9 bases and J lost 2 bases. The germline V gene encodes CDR1 MDHEN and CDR2 SYDVKM. CDR3 sequence (DNA): TGTGCCAGTGTATTAGGGGGCACTGGAAACACCATATATTTT. Protein sequence: CASVLGGTGNTIYF.

This clone has a single count. The rearrangement joins TRBV6-1 to TRBJ2-3; possibly TRBD2 for D (5 bases). Trimming removed 9 bases from V and 2 bases from J, with 15 bases in between. This CDR3 is 14 amino acids long. Germline-derived CDR1 and CDR2 are MNHNS and SASEGT. The CDR3 loop is CASCVAGFTDTQYF. DNA of the CDR3: TGTGCCAGTTGCGTGGCGGGTTTCACAGATACGCAGTATTTT.

The V and J genes are TRBV6-1 and TRBJ1-2; D is unresolved. The CDR3 has 14 amino acids. V lost 3 bases to trimming and J lost 5 bases, with 13 bases between them. Germline V gives CDR1 MNHNS, CDR2 SASEGT. This CDR3 reads CASSDPLLRYGYTF. The DNA of the CDR3 is TGTGCCAGCAGTGATCCTTTACTAAGATATGGCTACACCTTC.

V usage is TRBV19 and J usage is TRBJ2-6, with D unresolved. The CDR3 extends over 13 amino acids. Deletions cut 3 bases from V and 2 bases from J, with 2 bases between. Germline assignment: CDR1 LNHDA and CDR2 SQIVND (reference sequence). CDR3: CASSITGANVLTF. DNA for the CDR3: TGTGCCAGTAGTATTACTGGGGCCAACGTCCTGACTTTC. The full variable domain, with the rest looked up from reference TRBV19 and TRBJ2-6, is DGGITQSPKYLFRKEGQNVTLSCEQNLNHDAMYWYRQDPGQGLRLIYYSQIVNDFQKGDIAEGYSVSREKKESFPLTVTSAQKNPTAFYLCASSITGANVLTFGAGSRLTVL.

This clone came up a few times. The CDR3, as DNA: TGTGCCAGCAGTATAGCGTCGATTTCCTACGAGCAGTACTTC. Translating it yields CASSIASISYEQYF. The chain employs TRBV6-1 and TRBJ2-7, with D possibly being TRBD2 (5 bases). The ends were cut back, 5 bases at V and 1 base at J, with 12 bases in the middle. Germline V lookup: CDR1 MNHNS, CDR2 SASEGT. The CDR3 is made up of 14 amino acids.

V usage is TRBV4-3 and J usage is TRBJ1-5, with a weak D call TRBD1 (5 bases). V gave up 0 bases and J gave up 5 bases, with 8 bases separating them. Germline-derived CDR1 and CDR2 are LGHNA and YSLEER. There are 14 residues in the CDR3. The CDR3 bases are TGCGCCAGCAGCCAAGAAGGAGGGGATCAGCCCCAGCATTTT. Encoded protein: CASSQEGGDQPQHF.

The chain couples TRBV20-1 to TRBJ1-2; D uncertain. This CDR3 spans 10 amino acids. Germline loops: CDR1 DFQATT, CDR2 SNEGSKA (reference sequence). DNA of the CDR3: TGCGTACCGGAGCCCTATGGCTACACCTTC. Amino acids: CVPEPYGYTF.

The J gene is TRBJ2-7, the V gene TRBV5-1, with D possibly matching TRBD1 (5 bases). This CDR3 comprises 16 residues. V shed 0 bases and J shed 2 bases, with 15 bases lying between them. From germline, CDR1 is SGHRS and CDR2 YFSETQ. The CDR3 is CASSLAPGPSPYEQYF. Written as DNA, the CDR3 is TGCGCCAGCAGCTTGGCCCCAGGGCCTTCTCCCTACGAGCAGTACTTC.